These T cell receptor beta chains were read from a single sample in a study of blood T cell repertoires in COVID-19. Some clones are missing from TCRdb's copy, which holds only in-frame ones; the method was immunoSEQ multiplex PCR. The table lists about 240,000 clones, approximately 90% of them singletons. The specimen was PBMCs or T cells enriched from blood (not recorded which). The origin of the receptors is a woman in her 30s who had recovered from COVID-19. CDR3s include the opening cysteine and the closing phenylalanine or tryptophan. The D gene is left open where the match is weak. Part of the rows lack a size; the others show once, few, many or a class for expanded clones.

D: -
size: -
V: TRBV5-6
J: TRBJ2-6
DNA: TGTGCCAGCAGCTCGACTTGGAGTGGGGCCAACGTCCTGACTTTC
CDR3: CASSSTWSGANVLTF

D: TRBD1
size: -
V: TRBV7-4
J: TRBJ2-1
DNA: TGTGCCAGCAGCCCACCCGGGACAGGACTCAATGAGCAGTTCTTC
CDR3: CASSPPGTGLNEQFF

D: TRBD2
size: -
V: TRBV9
J: TRBJ2-3
DNA: TGTGCCAGCAGCGTAGGGCTAGCGGGAGTAACAGATACGCAGTATTTT
CDR3: CASSVGLAGVTDTQYF

D: TRBD1
size: -
V: TRBV7-2
J: TRBJ1-4
DNA: TGTGCCAGCAGCTTCGCCGGGACAGGGAATGAAAAACTGTTTTTT
CDR3: CASSFAGTGNEKLFF

D: -
size: -
V: TRBV7-9
J: TRBJ2-3
DNA: TGTGCCAGCGCAGGGGCCACAGATACGCAGTATTTT
CDR3: CASAGATDTQYF

D: -
size: -
V: TRBV4-3
J: TRBJ2-1
DNA: TGCGCCAGCAGCCAAGAAGCTAGGTTCTTCAATGAGCAGTTCTTC
CDR3: CASSQEARFFNEQFF

D: -
size: -
V: TRBV29-1
J: TRBJ1-2
DNA: TGCAGCGTCCCGCTCCAGGGATGGCATGGCTACACCTTC
CDR3: CSVPLQGWHGYTF

D: -
size: -
V: TRBV30
J: TRBJ1-1
DNA: TGTGCCTGGAGTGTGAGTCAGGGCGGCACTGAAGCTTTCTTT
CDR3: CAWSVSQGGTEAFF

D: TRBD1
size: -
V: TRBV15
J: TRBJ1-1
DNA: TGTGCCACCACCCGGGACAGGGGGAACACTGAAGCTTTCTTT
CDR3: CATTRDRGNTEAFF

D: TRBD2
size: once
V: TRBV4-1
J: TRBJ2-3
DNA: TGCGCCAGCAGCCCCGCTAGCGGGGGTAGAGATACGCAGTATTTT
CDR3: CASSPASGGRDTQYF

D: -
size: few
V: TRBV11-1
J: TRBJ2-5
DNA: TGTGCCAGCAGCTTAGTAGGGGTCCAAGAGACCCAGTACTTC
CDR3: CASSLVGVQETQYF

D: -
size: -
V: TRBV6-5
J: TRBJ1-2
DNA: TGTGCCAGCAGCCCAGGGTTTGGCTACACCTTC
CDR3: CASSPGFGYTF

D: -
size: -
V: TRBV18
J: TRBJ2-3
DNA: TGTGCCAGCTCACCCCATAGCACAGATACGCAGTATTTT
CDR3: CASSPHSTDTQYF

D: TRBD2
size: few
V: TRBV7-9
J: TRBJ2-1
DNA: TGTGCCAGCATTCTAGCGGGAGGAACCTACAATGAGCAGTTCTTC
CDR3: CASILAGGTYNEQFF

D: -
size: -
V: TRBV6-5
J: TRBJ2-7
DNA: TGTGCCAGCAGACCGGGACTCGCTTACGAGCAGTACTTC
CDR3: CASRPGLAYEQYF

D: -
size: -
V: TRBV29-1
J: TRBJ2-5
DNA: TGCAGCGTTGTAGGCAGACTCCAAGAGACCCAGTACTTC
CDR3: CSVVGRLQETQYF

D: TRBD1
size: -
V: TRBV27
J: TRBJ1-2
DNA: TGTGCCAGCACCAGACTGGGACAGGTAGACCATGGCTACACCTTC
CDR3: CASTRLGQVDHGYTF

D: TRBD1
size: -
V: TRBV3-1/TRBV3-2
J: TRBJ1-4
DNA: TGTGCCAGCAGCCAAGTAGGTACAGGGGGCGCAGGAAAACTGTTTTTT
CDR3: CASSQVGTGGAGKLFF

D: -
size: -
V: TRBV24-1
J: TRBJ2-5
DNA: TGTGCCACCAGTTGGGCCAGCCAAGAGACCCAGTACTTC
CDR3: CATSWASQETQYF

D: TRBD1
size: -
V: TRBV28
J: TRBJ1-1
DNA: TGTGCCAGCAGTCGACAGGGTCAGGACACTGAAGCTTTCTTT
CDR3: CASSRQGQDTEAFF

D: -
size: -
V: TRBV4-3
J: TRBJ2-3
DNA: TGCGCCAGCAGCCTGGGCGGGATGAACACAGATACGCAGTATTTT
CDR3: CASSLGGMNTDTQYF

D: -
size: -
V: TRBV6-5
J: TRBJ2-7
DNA: TGTGCCAGCAGACGCGGGACTGACAGCTCCTACGAGCAGTACTTC
CDR3: CASRRGTDSSYEQYF

D: -
size: -
V: TRBV30
J: TRBJ1-2
DNA: TGTGCCTGGAGCCTCTTCGGGGGGCCTAACTATGGCTACACCTTC
CDR3: CAWSLFGGPNYGYTF

D: TRBD2
size: -
V: TRBV7-8
J: TRBJ2-1
DNA: TGTGCCAGCAGCGGAGGGACTAGCGGGAGGAGTAACGATGAGCAGTTCTTC
CDR3: CASSGGTSGRSNDEQFF

D: -
size: -
V: TRBV7-3
J: TRBJ2-3
DNA: TGTGCCAGCAGCTTGGGGCCCGGAGGGCCAGATACGCAGTATTTT
CDR3: CASSLGPGGPDTQYF

D: TRBD1
size: -
V: TRBV10-3
J: TRBJ1-5
DNA: TGTGCCATCATCGGCAGGGGGCGGGGTCAGCCCCAGCATTTT
CDR3: CAIIGRGRGQPQHF

D: TRBD1
size: -
V: TRBV24-1
J: TRBJ1-2
DNA: TGTGCCACCAGTTCGCCTGGGACAGGGGGGCCTGGCTACACCTTC
CDR3: CATSSPGTGGPGYTF

D: TRBD1
size: -
V: TRBV10-3
J: TRBJ1-4
DNA: TGTGCCATCAGGGAGGGGACAGGGGGTAATGAAAAACTGTTTTTT
CDR3: CAIREGTGGNEKLFF

D: -
size: -
V: TRBV28
J: TRBJ1-1
DNA: TGTGCCAGCAGTTTCGGGGTGGTAGGCACTGAAGCTTTCTTT
CDR3: CASSFGVVGTEAFF

D: -
size: -
V: TRBV28
J: TRBJ2-7
DNA: TGTGCCAGCAGTTTATGGGGGGGATCGTACGAGCAGTACTTC
CDR3: CASSLWGGSYEQYF

D: -
size: -
V: TRBV2
J: TRBJ2-1
DNA: TGTGCCAGCAGTGATGTGACTAGCTCCTACAATGAGCAGTTCTTC
CDR3: CASSDVTSSYNEQFF

D: TRBD1
size: -
V: TRBV28
J: TRBJ1-1
DNA: TGTGCCACTTTCACCGACAGGGGAAACACTGAAGCTTTCTTT
CDR3: CATFTDRGNTEAFF

D: -
size: -
V: TRBV19
J: TRBJ1-2
DNA: TGTGCCAGTAGCTCCGAGGCGGTTCTATGGAGCTACACCTTC
CDR3: CASSSEAVLWSYTF

D: TRBD1
size: -
V: TRBV24-1
J: TRBJ2-5
DNA: TGTGCCACCAGTCGCGGGACAGGGGTCGTCCAAGAGACCCAGTACTTC
CDR3: CATSRGTGVVQETQYF

D: TRBD2
size: -
V: TRBV4-2
J: TRBJ2-7
DNA: TGTGCCAGCAGCCAAATGACTAGCGGGAGATACGAGCAGTACTTC
CDR3: CASSQMTSGRYEQYF

D: -
size: -
V: TRBV3-1/TRBV3-2
J: TRBJ2-3
DNA: TGTGCCAGCAGCCCGGGACTGATCACAGATACGCAGTATTTT
CDR3: CASSPGLITDTQYF

D: -
size: -
V: TRBV19
J: TRBJ1-5
DNA: TGTGCCAGTAGTATGTGGGGACGGGGAGGTCAGCCCCAGCATTTT
CDR3: CASSMWGRGGQPQHF

D: -
size: -
V: TRBV12-3/TRBV12-4
J: TRBJ1-2
DNA: TGTGCCAGCAGTTTATCGACAGGTGACGGCTACACCTTC
CDR3: CASSLSTGDGYTF

D: -
size: -
V: TRBV5-1
J: TRBJ2-1
DNA: TGCGCCAGCAGCCCCCTGGCGGGAACAACCTACAATGAGCAGTTCTTC
CDR3: CASSPLAGTTYNEQFF

D: -
size: -
V: TRBV15
J: TRBJ1-1
DNA: TGTGCCACCATTAGGAACACTGAAGCTTTCTTT
CDR3: CATIRNTEAFF

D: -
size: -
V: TRBV11-3
J: TRBJ2-7
DNA: TGTGCCAGCAGCCGGGACACTACCTACGAGCAGTACTTC
CDR3: CASSRDTTYEQYF

D: -
size: -
V: TRBV2
J: TRBJ1-4
DNA: TGTGCCAGCAGAAGGGACACGAATGAAAAACTGTTTTTT
CDR3: CASRRDTNEKLFF

D: -
size: once
V: TRBV24-1
J: TRBJ2-5
DNA: TGTGCCACCAGTAGGCCGGGAGAGACCCAGTACTTC
CDR3: CATSRPGETQYF

D: TRBD1
size: -
V: TRBV19
J: TRBJ1-1
DNA: TGTGCCAGTAGTTCCACAGGGGGCGTTTTTATGAACACTGAAGCTTTCTTT
CDR3: CASSSTGGVFMNTEAFF

D: -
size: -
V: TRBV7-2
J: TRBJ1-1
DNA: TGTGCCAGCAGCTTACAGGGACTGGGCACTGAAGCTTTCTTT
CDR3: CASSLQGLGTEAFF

D: -
size: -
V: TRBV11-2
J: TRBJ1-2
DNA: TGTGCCAGCAGCTTAGAGATAACGGCAGGAGGCTACACCTTC
CDR3: CASSLEITAGGYTF

D: TRBD1
size: few
V: TRBV19
J: TRBJ2-3
DNA: TGTGCCAGTAGTATCAGACAGGGGGCAGATACGCAGTATTTT
CDR3: CASSIRQGADTQYF

D: -
size: once
V: TRBV19
J: TRBJ1-1
DNA: TGTGCCAGTAGTATCGGGGGTACCACTGAAGCTTTCTTT
CDR3: CASSIGGTTEAFF

D: TRBD1
size: few
V: TRBV27
J: TRBJ1-2
DNA: TGTGCCAGCAGTTTGACTGGGACAGGGGGGACGGGAGGCTACACCTTC
CDR3: CASSLTGTGGTGGYTF